The TCR beta chain described here comes from a study of Ad26.COV2.S vaccination and SARS-CoV-2 variants. Study details: The authors gave Ad26.COV2.S intramuscularly, either once or twice 56 days apart.

Overall study findings and caveats: Non-spike TCR breadth showed similarity between vaccine and placebo recipients.

This sample's treatment: some 20 received Ad26.COV2.S at low or high dose, single or two shots; roughly five received placebo; per-sample allocation not given. Following the first vaccine or placebo injection, samples were taken on day 63. Vaccination employed an Ad26 vector expressing the Wuhan-strain SARS-CoV-2 spike. Germline V gives CDR1 SEHNR, CDR2 FQNEAQ (reference sequence). Trimming removed 7 bases at V and 7 bases at J, with 11 bases between. The CDR3 runs 12 residues. Repertoires were generated with immunoSEQ multiplex PCR, while TCRdb's copy carries only in-frame clones and drops some. The sample has roughly 700,000 clones; more than 70% are singletons. This clone was seen only once. The antigen is undetermined.

Sequencing was performed on peripheral blood, taken in a trial of Ad26.COV2.S vaccine versus placebo. The clonotype was recovered from a person between 18 and 65 years old who received the Ad26.COV2.S COVID-19 vaccine or a placebo. This sequence joins TRBV7-9 and TRBJ2-1; D gene unclear. The CDR3 bases are TGTGCCAGCAACTCCCGGAATAATGAGCAGTTCTTC. It yields the protein CASNSRNNEQFF.